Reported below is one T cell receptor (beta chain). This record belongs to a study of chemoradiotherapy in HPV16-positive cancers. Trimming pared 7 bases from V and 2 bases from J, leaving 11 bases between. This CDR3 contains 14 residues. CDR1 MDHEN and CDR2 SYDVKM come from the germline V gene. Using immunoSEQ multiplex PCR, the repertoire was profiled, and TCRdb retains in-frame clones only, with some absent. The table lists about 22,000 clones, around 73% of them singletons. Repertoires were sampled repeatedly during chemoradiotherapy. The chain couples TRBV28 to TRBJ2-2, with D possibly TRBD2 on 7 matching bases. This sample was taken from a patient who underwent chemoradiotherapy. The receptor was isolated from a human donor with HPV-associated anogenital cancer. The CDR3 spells CASKGGTNTGELFF. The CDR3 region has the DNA TGTGCCAGCAAGGGGGGGACAAACACCGGGGAGCTGTTTTTT.